The clone carrying this T cell receptor beta chain was found many times. Its antigen is not known. The CDR3 extends over 16 amino acids. With V trimmed by 5 bases and J by 10 bases, 13 bases remained unmatched. This sample stems from a study of CD8 T cells in ankylosing spondylitis. Findings and limits, study-wide: A TCR beta motif of several highly homologous variants appeared characteristic of ankylosing spondylitis blood. Clones linked to disease were reported to show significant enrichment in matched ankylosing spondylitis synovial fluid.

Making the TCR beta libraries involved quantitative 5'-RACE with molecular barcodes. TCRdb itself ran the 5' RACE reads through MiXCR, one entry per CDR3 protein. The table shows 150,000 to 200,000 distinct CDR3 sequences, with roughly 20% occurring only once. The receptor was derived from a male donor aged 10-29 years with ankylosing spondylitis or in good health (not recorded which). Sequenced input: blood, either unsorted or a sorted T cell fraction (not recorded which). The rearrangement uses TRBV12-3 or TRBV12-4 and TRBJ2-1; 11 bases line up with TRBD2. CDR3 sequence reads: CASSPPGLAEGGEQFF. CDR3 coding DNA: TGTGCCAGCAGTCCACCGGGACTAGCGGAGGGGGGGGAGCAGTTCTTC.